This entry lists 2 T cell receptor beta chains sequenced from one sample in a study of patients and donors after allogeneic stem cell transplantation. Each CDR3 protein is one row after TCRdb ran MiXCR on the RT-PCR reads. The table shows tens of thousands of distinct CDR3 sequences, with 4.5% to 5% occurring only once. Sequenced: blood, either unsorted or a sorted T cell fraction (not recorded which). The receptors shown here come from a human donor who was either an allogeneic HSCT recipient or a stem cell or donor lymphocyte infusion donor (not recorded which). It is not recorded whose cells these are; they may come from a transplant donor.

This chain links TRBV6-1 with TRBJ2-2; 9 bases map to TRBD1. Germline V gives CDR1 MNHNS, CDR2 SASEGT. V was pared by 6 bases and J by 3 bases, with 8 bases of the junction left unmatched. This CDR3 contains 16 residues. CDR3 region: CASSESGTGYTGELFF. The CDR3 nucleotides read TGTGCCAGCAGCGAATCCGGGACAGGGTACACCGGGGAGCTGTTTTTT.

This clonotype was detected ten times or more. CDR3 in amino acids: CASSLTVLDTQYF. CDR3 coding DNA: TGTGCCAGCAGCTTAACCGTGCTAGATACGCAGTATTTT. The chain is built from TRBV7-3 and TRBJ2-3; D is undetermined. The germline CDR1 and CDR2 sequences are SGHTA and FQGTGA. There are 13 residues in the CDR3. V was clipped by 0 bases and J by 5 bases, with 6 bases between them.